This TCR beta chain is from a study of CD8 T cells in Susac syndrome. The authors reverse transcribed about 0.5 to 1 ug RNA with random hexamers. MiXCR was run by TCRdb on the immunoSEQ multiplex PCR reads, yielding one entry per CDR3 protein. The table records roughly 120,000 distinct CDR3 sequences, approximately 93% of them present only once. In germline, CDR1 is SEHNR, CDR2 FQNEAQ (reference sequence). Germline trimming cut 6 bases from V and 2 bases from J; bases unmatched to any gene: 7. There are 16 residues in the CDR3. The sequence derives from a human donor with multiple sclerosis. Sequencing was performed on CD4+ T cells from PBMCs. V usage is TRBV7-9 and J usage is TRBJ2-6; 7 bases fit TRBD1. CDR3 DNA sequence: TGTGCCAGCAGTCCCGGGACAGCCGCTGGGGCCAACGTCCTGACTTTC. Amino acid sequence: CASSPGTAAGANVLTF.